The 20 T cell receptor beta chains below all came from one sample that was sequenced in a study of blood T cell repertoires in COVID-19. Clones were read by immunoSEQ multiplex PCR, and TCRdb kept only the in-frame ones, dropping some. The table records about 300,000 clones, roughly 90% of them present only once. Sequenced: peripheral blood. The receptors were gathered from a woman aged 25 to 39 with COVID-19, enrolled during active disease.

This rearrangement joins TRBV5-1 to TRBJ2-1; TRBD2 aligns across 15 bases. Germline V gene data show CDR1 as SGHRS and CDR2 as YFSETQ. J gave up 2 bases and V 4 bases, and 4 bases lay outside the gene matches. The CDR3 consists of 17 residues. This chain's CDR3 is CASSARTSGGAYNEQFF. Written as DNA, the CDR3 is TGCGCCAGCAGCGCTCGGACTAGCGGGGGGGCCTACAATGAGCAGTTCTTC.

This chain joins TRBV12-3 or TRBV12-4 and TRBJ1-2; no reliable D call. V dropped 6 bases and J dropped 2 bases, with 10 bases sitting between them. This CDR3 contains 13 residues. The CDR3 loop is CASSMTGNYGYTF. In DNA, the CDR3 is TGTGCCAGCAGCATGACTGGAAACTATGGCTACACCTTC.

V usage is TRBV6-5 and J usage is TRBJ2-5; TRBD1 matches 8 bases. The CDR3 runs 12 residues. The germline V gene has CDR1 MNHEY and CDR2 SVGAGI. V dropped 6 bases and J dropped 4; count of bases not matched to a gene: 1. The CDR3 loop is CASSGQGETQYF. CDR3 coding DNA: TGTGCCAGCAGCGGACAGGGAGAGACCCAGTACTTC.

V is TRBV12-3 or TRBV12-4 and J is TRBJ2-2, with 7 bases lining up with TRBD1. The V and J ends lost 5 bases and 8 bases, in that order; junction bases with no gene match: 5. The CDR3 runs to 13 residues. CDR3 loop: CASSVTGLGELFF. DNA for the CDR3: TGTGCCAGCAGTGTGACAGGGTTGGGGGAGCTGTTTTTT.

The rearrangement links TRBV6-5 to TRBJ2-2, with D perhaps TRBD2 (5 bases). CDR3 length: 12 residues. The V gene's germline CDR1 is MNHEY and CDR2 SVGAGI. With 10 bases removed from V and 6 bases from J, the gap between germline ends came to 12 bases. For the CDR3, the DNA is TGTGCCACTACGAGGGTAGCCGGGGAGCTGTTTTTT. This codes for CATTRVAGELFF.

This clone was counted once. The gene calls are TRBV4-2 and TRBJ1-1; possible D gene TRBD1, 6 bases. This CDR3 has 15 residues. V was shortened by 0 bases and J by 4 bases, with 12 bases between the two germline ends. The germline V gene has CDR1 LGHNA and CDR2 YNFKEQ. The CDR3 loop reads CASSQEFQGFTEAFF. The CDR3 DNA reads as TGTGCCAGCAGCCAAGAATTTCAGGGGTTCACTGAAGCTTTCTTT.

The chain employs TRBV15 and TRBJ1-6, with 9 nucleotides matching TRBD1. The CDR3 covers 15 residues. CDR1 is LNHNV and CDR2 is YYDKDF in the germline V gene (reference sequence). Trimming cost V 3 bases and J 10 bases; bases outside gene matches: 7. CDR3 sequence: CATSSGDRVQSPLHF. DNA of the CDR3: TGTGCCACCAGCAGCGGGGACAGGGTTCAGTCACCCCTCCACTTT.

The chain is built from TRBV29-1 and TRBJ1-2, with D unclear. CDR1 and CDR2 from the germline V gene are SQVTM and ANQGSEA. This CDR3 contains 14 residues. Trimming left V 1 base short and J 8 bases short, with 17 bases between. The CDR3 DNA reads as TGCAGCGTTGAAGGCCTACCCCACGCGGGGGGCTACACCTTC. It is translated as CSVEGLPHAGGYTF.

This chain joins TRBV29-1 and TRBJ1-1; D is uncertain. The V and J ends lost 7 bases and 10 bases respectively, with 16 bases between them. CDR1 and CDR2 from the germline V gene are SQVTM and ANQGSEA. The CDR3 has 11 amino acids. In nucleotides, the CDR3 is TGCAGCGCCAGCGGGTCACCGGGAGCTTTCTTT. Encoded protein: CSASGSPGAFF.

This clone was detected a few times. Written as DNA, the CDR3 is TGTGCCAGCAGCTCCCTCCGCCACAGGGGTTGGGAAAAACTGTTTTTT. Encoded protein: CASSSLRHRGWEKLFF. The rearrangement uses TRBV11-2 and TRBJ1-4; TRBD1 aligns across 7 bases. Per germline, CDR1 SGHAT and CDR2 FQNNGV. The CDR3 consists of 16 residues. V lost 4 bases to trimming and J lost 8 bases; unmatched junction nucleotides: 13. The full variable domain, its missing parts supplied by reference TRBV11-2 and TRBJ1-4, is EAGVAQSPRYKIIEKRQSVAFWCNPISGHATLYWYQQILGQGPKLLIQFQNNGVVDDSQLPKDRFSAERLKGVDSTLKIQPAKLEDSAVYLCASSSLRHRGWEKLFFGSGTQLSVL.

The chain links TRBV20-1 to TRBJ2-7; D is perhaps TRBD1 (5 bases). V lost 1 base and J lost 6, with 7 bases in between. From germline, CDR1 is DFQATT and CDR2 SNEGSKA (reference sequence). This CDR3 comprises 11 residues. CDR3 amino acids: CSARVGVEQYV. CDR3 coding DNA: TGCAGTGCTAGAGTAGGGGTCGAGCAGTACGTC.

The rearrangement uses TRBV5-4 and TRBJ2-5, with 9 positions matching TRBD2. The CDR3 contains 14 residues. V lost 3 bases and J lost 3; bases outside the gene matches: 3. Germline V gives CDR1 SGHNT, CDR2 YYREEE (reference sequence). CDR3 protein: CASSSSGVEETQYF. Here the CDR3 DNA reads TGTGCCAGCAGCTCTAGCGGGGTGGAAGAGACCCAGTACTTC.

The chain recombines TRBV27 with TRBJ1-2; D not certain. Germline V lookup: CDR1 MNHEY, CDR2 SMNVEV (reference sequence). Trimming shortened V by 6 bases and J by 3 bases, and 11 bases separated the two germline ends. This CDR3 region has 13 residues. The CDR3 DNA is TGTGCCAGCAGCGGAGGCAGGCACTATGGCTACACCTTC. Protein product: CASSGGRHYGYTF.

The V and J genes are TRBV9 and TRBJ1-2, with TRBD1 identical over 7 bases. Unmatched junction bases numbered 4, after V lost 4 bases and J lost 4 bases. Germline assignment: CDR1 SGDLS and CDR2 YYNGEE. The CDR3 totals 13 residues. CDR3 loop: CASSTRQGYGYTF. CDR3 nucleotides: TGTGCCAGCAGCACCCGACAGGGCTATGGCTACACCTTC.

The chain uses TRBV21-1 and TRBJ2-7; the table's D call, TRBD2, has no DNA check behind it. TRBV21-1 is shown as a pseudogene. The CDR3 runs 8 residues. The CDR3 sequence: CARREQYV. The CDR3 region has the DNA TGTGCCAGGAGGGAGCAGTACGTC.

V is TRBV19 and J is TRBJ2-2, with unresolved D. Between the trimmed V and J ends, which lost 7 bases and 0 bases, there was a span of 9 bases. Germline CDR1 is LNHDA and CDR2 is SQIVND (reference sequence). There are 14 residues in the CDR3. The CDR3 sequence is CASMAFANTGELFF. CDR3 coding DNA: TGTGCCAGTATGGCATTCGCGAACACCGGGGAGCTGTTTTTT.

The chain has TRBV5-4 and TRBJ2-5; D unresolved. The germline V gene encodes CDR1 SGHNT and CDR2 YYREEE (reference sequence). V lost 0 bases and J lost 6, with 9 bases in between. The CDR3 runs to 13 residues. The CDR3 region has the DNA TGTGCCAGCAGCTTGGCCGCGCGAAAGACCCAGTACTTC. Its protein product is CASSLAARKTQYF.

The chain is built from TRBV29-1 and TRBJ1-2, with a weak D call TRBD1 (6 bases). This CDR3 has 11 residues. Trimming took 5 bases from V and 6 from J, leaving 10 bases between them. Germline V lookup: CDR1 SQVTM, CDR2 ANQGSEA. The CDR3 is CSVKQGHGYTF. CDR3 nucleotide sequence: TGCAGCGTTAAACAGGGCCATGGCTACACCTTC.

The rearrangement links TRBV5-1 to TRBJ1-6; tentatively, D is TRBD1 (6 bases). This CDR3 is 16 amino acids long. V was pared by 4 bases and J by 5 bases, with 16 bases between. The germline V gene encodes CDR1 SGHRS and CDR2 YFSETQ. CDR3 loop: CASSPGTQTHNSPLHF. The DNA for the CDR3 is TGCGCCAGCAGCCCCGGGACACAGACCCATAATTCACCCCTCCACTTT.

The chain carries TRBV24-1 and TRBJ1-2, with unresolved D. Trimming left V 5 bases short and J 8 bases short, with 17 bases between. Germline CDR1 reads KGHDR; CDR2 reads SFDVKD. The CDR3 covers 14 residues. Here the CDR3 reads CATSATDREEGYTF. CDR3 sequence (DNA): TGTGCCACCAGTGCCACTGACCGGGAGGAGGGCTACACCTTC.